One and the same sample provided the 9 T cell receptor beta chains below, sequenced in a study of T cell clonotyping in hematopoietic cell transplantation. Some clones are missing from TCRdb's copy, which holds only in-frame ones; the method was immunoSEQ multiplex PCR. The sample has roughly 5,300 clones, about 85% seen once. The time point: recipient sample about 28 days before transplant, after cytoreduction. Source: peripheral blood mononuclear cells, taken before stem cell transplant. These receptors came from a man aged 55 to 70 with acute myeloid leukemia. Some clones in this sample may be carry-over from other donors' samples.

V is TRBV20-1 and J is TRBJ2-7; a possible D gene is TRBD1 (6 bases). The ends were cut back, 3 bases at V and 4 bases at J, with 7 bases in the middle. Germline V gene data show CDR1 as DFQATT and CDR2 as SNEGSKA (reference sequence). CDR3 length: 11 amino acids. DNA of the CDR3: TGCAGTGCTAGCCAGGGGTACGAGCAGTACTTC. Translating it yields CSASQGYEQYF.

The rearrangement links TRBV11-3 to TRBJ2-7, with TRBD1 as a possible D gene (7 bases). V was shortened by 4 bases and J by 6 bases, with 19 bases between the two germline ends. The CDR3 consists of 15 residues. Per the germline V gene, CDR1 is SGHNT and CDR2 is YENEEA. In nucleotides, the CDR3 is TGTGCCAGCAGCTCAGGGGGGCAGGGGTTCCGCGAGCAGTACTTC. This codes for CASSSGGQGFREQYF.

The J gene is TRBJ2-7, the V gene TRBV6-6, with D uncertain. In germline, CDR1 is MNHNY, CDR2 SVGAGI (reference sequence). CDR3 length: 12 residues. V lost 6 bases to trimming and J lost 4 bases, with 10 bases between them. CDR3 nucleotide sequence: TGTGCCAGCAGCACGCTGGTATACGAGCAGTACTTC. It yields the protein CASSTLVYEQYF.

The CDR3 nucleotides are TGTGCCAGCAGCCCCCGTGACTCAGGGACCCAGTACTTC. Its translation is CASSPRDSGTQYF. The J gene is TRBJ2-5, the V gene TRBV7-2, with unresolved D. The CDR3 spans 13 residues. V was trimmed by 5 bases and J by 7 bases, leaving 14 bases between them. Germline V CDR1 and CDR2: SGHTA, FQGNSA.

This clone was observed once. V usage is TRBV5-4 and J usage is TRBJ2-5; 11 positions match TRBD2. Germline V gene data show CDR1 as SGHNT and CDR2 as YYREEE (reference sequence). This CDR3 comprises 16 residues. The V gene end was trimmed by 6 bases and the J gene end by 4 bases; junction bases not matched to a gene: 11. CDR3 DNA sequence: TGTGCCAGCAAGAAGGGAGGGCTAGCGGGAGGAGAGACCCAGTACTTC. It translates to CASKKGGLAGGETQYF.

The rearrangement links TRBV9 to TRBJ1-1, with unresolved D. V was trimmed by 0 bases and J by 4 bases, leaving 16 bases between them. This CDR3 has 16 amino acids. The V gene's germline CDR1 is SGDLS and CDR2 YYNGEE. CDR3 DNA sequence: TGTGCCAGCAGCGTAGCCCAGGAGGTCATCGGCACTGAAGCTTTCTTT. Translating it yields CASSVAQEVIGTEAFF.

The chain carries TRBV12-5 and TRBJ2-5, with 15 bases that match TRBD2. With V trimmed by 7 bases and J by 5 bases, 5 bases remained unmatched. This CDR3 region has 15 residues. Per germline, CDR1 LGHNT and CDR2 FRNRAP. The CDR3 spells CASAPGTSGRETQYF. CDR3 nucleotide sequence: TGTGCTAGTGCCCCCGGGACTAGCGGGAGGGAGACCCAGTACTTC.

The V and J genes are TRBV9 and TRBJ1-2; D uncertain. CDR3 length: 13 amino acids. Germline loops: CDR1 SGDLS, CDR2 YYNGEE. V lost 0 bases and J 4 bases, leaving 7 bases between the germline ends. DNA of the CDR3: TGTGCCAGCAGCGTAGAAGGTTCCTATGGCTACACCTTC. Translation: CASSVEGSYGYTF.

The chain carries TRBV2 and TRBJ1-1, with a possible D match to TRBD1 (6 bases). CDR1 is SNHLY, CDR2 FYNNEI, per germline. The CDR3 extends over 13 amino acids. V shed 10 bases and J shed 4 bases, with 16 bases lying between them. CDR3 nucleotide sequence: TGTGCCACCACACAGGGCGAAGTCACTGAAGCTTTCTTT. Translation gives CATTQGEVTEAFF.